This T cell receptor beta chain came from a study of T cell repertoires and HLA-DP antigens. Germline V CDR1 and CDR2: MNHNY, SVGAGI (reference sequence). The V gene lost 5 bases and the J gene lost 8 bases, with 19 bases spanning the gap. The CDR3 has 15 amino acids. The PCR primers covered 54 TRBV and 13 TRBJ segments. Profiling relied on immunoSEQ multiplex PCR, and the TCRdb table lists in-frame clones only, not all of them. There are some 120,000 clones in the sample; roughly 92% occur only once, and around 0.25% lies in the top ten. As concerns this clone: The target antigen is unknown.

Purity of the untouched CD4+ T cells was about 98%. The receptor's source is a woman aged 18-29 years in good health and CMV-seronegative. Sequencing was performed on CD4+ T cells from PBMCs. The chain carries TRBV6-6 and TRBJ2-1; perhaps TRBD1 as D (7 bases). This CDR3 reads CASSRAGQSIYEQFF. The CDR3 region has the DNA TGTGCCAGCAGTAGGGCGGGACAGTCCATCTATGAGCAGTTCTTC.